This entry concerns a single T cell receptor beta chain. The data stem from a study of blood T cell repertoires in COVID-19. Study context: Sites in the United States, Italy and Spain provided acute and convalescent COVID-19 samples.

Original data processing: For nucleated cells, counts were estimated from reference gene primer amplification. Generated by immunoSEQ multiplex PCR, the TCRdb table keeps only in-frame clones and is missing some. V and J calls and clone size follow that table, whereas D and trimming were derived from the DNA. Of roughly 170,000 clones listed, around four fifths are singletons. Ages ranged from roughly 18 to 100 years, with residence in 20 to 30 US areas. The TCR comes from a woman aged 50 to 65 who had recovered from COVID-19. The sequencing sample was made of PBMCs or T cells enriched from blood (not recorded which).

CDR3 in amino acids: CASRIDRVWETQYF. CDR3 bases: TGTGCCAGCAGGATAGACAGGGTATGGGAGACCCAGTACTTC. The V gene is TRBV6-5, the J gene TRBJ2-5, with 7 bases aligning to TRBD1. V was pared by 6 bases and J by 5 bases, with 9 bases of the junction left unmatched. The CDR3 loop spans 14 amino acids. CDR1 and CDR2 from the germline V gene are MNHEY and SVGAGI.